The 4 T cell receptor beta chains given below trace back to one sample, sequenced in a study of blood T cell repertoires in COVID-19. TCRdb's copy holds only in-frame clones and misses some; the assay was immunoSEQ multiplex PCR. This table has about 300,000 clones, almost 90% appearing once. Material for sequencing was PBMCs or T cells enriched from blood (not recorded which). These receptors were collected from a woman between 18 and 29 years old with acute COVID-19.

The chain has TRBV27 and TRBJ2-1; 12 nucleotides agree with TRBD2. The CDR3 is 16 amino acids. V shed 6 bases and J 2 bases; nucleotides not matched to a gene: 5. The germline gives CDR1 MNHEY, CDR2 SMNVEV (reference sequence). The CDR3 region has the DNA TGTGCCAGCAGCCCCCTAGCGGGAGGGCCCTACAATGAGCAGTTCTTC. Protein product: CASSPLAGGPYNEQFF.

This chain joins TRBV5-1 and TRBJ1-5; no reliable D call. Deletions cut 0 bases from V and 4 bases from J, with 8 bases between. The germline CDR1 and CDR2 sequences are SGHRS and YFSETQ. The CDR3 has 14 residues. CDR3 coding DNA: TGCGCCAGCAGCTTGGGACACCCTAATCAGCCCCAGCATTTT. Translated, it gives CASSLGHPNQPQHF.

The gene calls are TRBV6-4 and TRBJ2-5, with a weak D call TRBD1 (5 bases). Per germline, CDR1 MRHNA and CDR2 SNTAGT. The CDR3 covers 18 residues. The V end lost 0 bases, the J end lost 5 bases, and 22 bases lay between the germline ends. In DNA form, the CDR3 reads TGTGCCAGCAGTGACTCGTCCGTCATAAGGGGTCCCCCGGAGACCCAGTACTTC. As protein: CASSDSSVIRGPPETQYF.

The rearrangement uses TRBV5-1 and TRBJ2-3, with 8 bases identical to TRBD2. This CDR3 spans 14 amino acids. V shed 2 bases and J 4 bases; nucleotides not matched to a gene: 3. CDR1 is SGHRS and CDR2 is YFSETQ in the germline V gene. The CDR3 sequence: CASSFSGIPDTQYF. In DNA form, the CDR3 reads TGCGCCAGCAGCTTTAGCGGGATTCCAGATACGCAGTATTTT.